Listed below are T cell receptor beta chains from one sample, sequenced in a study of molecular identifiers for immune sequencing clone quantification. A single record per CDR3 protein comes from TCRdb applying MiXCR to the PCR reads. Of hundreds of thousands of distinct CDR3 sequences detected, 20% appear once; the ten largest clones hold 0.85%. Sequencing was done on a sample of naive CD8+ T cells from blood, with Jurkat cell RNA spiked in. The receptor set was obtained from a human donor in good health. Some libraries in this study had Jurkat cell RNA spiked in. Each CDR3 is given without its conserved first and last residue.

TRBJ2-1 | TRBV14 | ANFPWPSVLGSQGEQS
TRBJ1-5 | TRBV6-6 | ASSYVAGNQPQH
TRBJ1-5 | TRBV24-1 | ATSDSQTVGGLRKNQPQH
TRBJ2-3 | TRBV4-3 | ASSQVGGVGTDTQY
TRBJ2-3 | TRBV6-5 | ASSRELSRITDTQY
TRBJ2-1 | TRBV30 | AWRGSGTNEQF
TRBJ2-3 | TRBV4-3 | ASSPGTAPLGDTQY
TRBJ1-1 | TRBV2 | ASREPLVEAF
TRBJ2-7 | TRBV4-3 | ASSQGTGFDEQY
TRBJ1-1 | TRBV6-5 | ASSPPRTAMNTEAF
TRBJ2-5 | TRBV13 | ASSLRGAETQY
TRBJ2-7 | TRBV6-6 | ASKQTEYEQY
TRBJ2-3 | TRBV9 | ASSGPFGRGADTQY
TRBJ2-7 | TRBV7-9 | ASSSLSGSSYEQY
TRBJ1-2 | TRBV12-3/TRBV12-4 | ASSQTDRGVYGYT
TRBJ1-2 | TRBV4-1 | ASSQEEDSTYGYT
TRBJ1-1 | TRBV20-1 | SARSLGPEAF
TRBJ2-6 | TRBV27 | ASSFGNRANVLT
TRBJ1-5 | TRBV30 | AWSGISNQPQH
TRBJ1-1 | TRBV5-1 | ASSLAEIRGVNTEAF
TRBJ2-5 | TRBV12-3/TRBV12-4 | ASSSGQDGRETQY
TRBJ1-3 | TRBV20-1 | SARDWVRDSGNTIY
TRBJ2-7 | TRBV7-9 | ASSLGPRVTYEQY
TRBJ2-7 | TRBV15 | ATSREPLGVAGAWEQY
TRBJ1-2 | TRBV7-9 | ASSPGSAPLDYGYT
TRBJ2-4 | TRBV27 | ASSLLAVSGQDKNIQY
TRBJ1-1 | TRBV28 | ASSSQVLLNTEAF
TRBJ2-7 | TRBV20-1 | SAGDWGQGYEQY
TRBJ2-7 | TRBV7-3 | ASSSRQGCEQY
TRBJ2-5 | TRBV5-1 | ASSLGALGLAGETQY
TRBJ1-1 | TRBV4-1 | ASSQEGQGSGTEAF
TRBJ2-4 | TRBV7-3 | ASSRDGGAKNIQY
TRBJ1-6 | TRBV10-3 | AISGGTGVGNSPLH
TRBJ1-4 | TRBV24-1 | ATSEAATNEKLF
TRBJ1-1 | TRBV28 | ASSPQSNMNTEAF
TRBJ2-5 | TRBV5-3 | ASSLVHNSWEETQY
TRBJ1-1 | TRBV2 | ASSADRNTEAF
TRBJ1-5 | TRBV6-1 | ASSDWGMSNQPQH
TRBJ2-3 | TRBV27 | ASSLVMADTQY
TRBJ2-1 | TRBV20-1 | SARGRMLANEQF
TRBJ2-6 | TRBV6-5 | ASSQQGSGANVLT